What follows describes a single T cell receptor beta chain. Its matching antigen is unknown. The sample belongs to a study of cytomegalovirus exposure and HLA in healthy donors. The PCR was carried out with 60 Vbeta primers and 13 Jbeta primers. As processed by the authors: As a later analysis found, there were tens of millions of unique TCR beta chains, of which approximately 10 million were shared. This table comes from immunoSEQ multiplex PCR, and its TCRdb copy is limited to in-frame clones, with some not included. D and trimming were read from the DNA, whereas the V and J calls and clone size are those reported in that table. The table has 100,000 to 150,000 clones, roughly 80% seen once; the top ten hold roughly 1.2%. Germline V gene data show CDR1 as PRHDT and CDR2 as FYEKMQ (reference sequence). The V and J ends lost 7 bases and 0 bases respectively, with 10 bases between them. The CDR3 runs 15 residues.

Whole-study findings and limits: Sequencing depth across donors, presence/absence analyses assumed, was roughly uniform. Relative to equally common others, HLA-associated TCR beta chains showed greater clonal expansion in a later analysis. Reports indicated that the classifier achieved high specificity and sensitivity in diagnosing cytomegalovirus status.

This sequence joins TRBV13 and TRBJ2-6; D remains ambiguous. The sequence was collected from a boy aged 5-17 years in good health and CMV-seronegative. Sequenced material: PBMCs. The CDR3, as DNA: TGTGCCAGCAACTACGGAAGCTCTGGGGCCAACGTCCTGACTTTC. Residues: CASNYGSSGANVLTF.